Each of the 27 T cell receptor beta chains below was sequenced from the same sample in a study of cytomegalovirus exposure and HLA in healthy donors. Vbeta (60) and Jbeta (13) primers were used in the PCR. Measured with immunoSEQ multiplex PCR; TCRdb has only the in-frame clones, and not every one. The profile shows 95,000 to 100,000 clones, approximately 71% of them singletons. The sequencing sample was made of PBMCs. The source of these receptors is a female donor in good health and CMV-seronegative.

The chain links TRBV18 to TRBJ2-1; D is uncertain. The CDR3 has 14 residues. V was cut by 3 bases and J by 6 bases, with 12 bases left in between. The germline V gene encodes CDR1 KGHSH and CDR2 LQKENI. The CDR3 loop reads CASSPSLGINEQFF. The CDR3 DNA is TGTGCCAGCTCACCTAGCCTCGGCATCAATGAGCAGTTCTTC.

The chain employs TRBV4-1 and TRBJ1-1, with 8 bases identical to TRBD1. The CDR3 runs 15 residues. Per the germline V gene, CDR1 is MGHRA and CDR2 is YSYEKL. Unmatched junction bases numbered 5, after V lost 4 bases and J lost 1 base. CDR3 sequence reads: CASSRGDRGNTEAFF. CDR3 coding DNA: TGCGCCAGCAGCCGGGGAGACAGGGGGAACACTGAAGCTTTCTTT.

This chain connects TRBV30 to TRBJ1-4; TRBD1 might be the D (6 bases). This CDR3 region has 15 residues. CDR1 and CDR2 (germline): GTSNPN, SVGIG (reference sequence). V lost 2 bases and J 0 bases, leaving 10 bases between the germline ends. The CDR3 DNA follows: TGTGCCTGGAGTCCAGGGGTAGCAACTAATGAAAAACTGTTTTTT. This translates into CAWSPGVATNEKLFF.

The rearrangement links TRBV5-1 to TRBJ2-7, with a weak D call TRBD2 (5 bases). There are 14 residues in the CDR3. CDR1 and CDR2 from the germline V gene are SGHRS and YFSETQ. V lost 4 bases to trimming and J lost 2 bases, with 13 bases between them. The CDR3 region has the DNA TGCGCCAGCAGCAACGACGGGGTTCCCTACGAGCAGTACTTC. Translating it yields CASSNDGVPYEQYF.

This rearrangement joins TRBV19 to TRBJ2-1; no clear D. This CDR3 has 16 amino acids. CDR1 and CDR2 (germline): LNHDA, SQIVND (reference sequence). Trimming removed 5 bases from V and 2 bases from J, with 16 bases in between. The CDR3 bases are TGTGCCAGTAGTCCCCGGTTAGAGCCTACCTACAATGAGCAGTTCTTC. Protein sequence: CASSPRLEPTYNEQFF.

This clone was counted between two and nine times. The chain couples TRBV6-4 to TRBJ2-3; D remains ambiguous. Per the germline V gene, CDR1 is MRHNA and CDR2 is SNTAGT. The CDR3 consists of 14 residues. V lost 2 bases and J lost 4, with 10 bases in between. CDR3 residues: CASSDVGSSDTQYF. The CDR3 bases are TGTGCCAGCAGTGACGTTGGCTCCTCAGATACGCAGTATTTT.

This clone was seen a single time. The chain uses TRBV15 and TRBJ2-3; possible D gene TRBD2, 5 bases. The CDR3 has 13 amino acids. Germline V gene data show CDR1 as LNHNV and CDR2 as YYDKDF (reference sequence). V lost 2 bases to trimming and J lost 7 bases, with 10 bases between them. This chain's CDR3 is CATSRPLAYTQYF. The CDR3 DNA reads TGTGCCACCAGCAGACCCCTAGCCTATACGCAGTATTTT.

This chain links TRBV6-6 with TRBJ2-5; TRBD2 agrees at 8 bases. The J call could be wrong; TRBJ2-7 is a better fit for the DNA end. Germline V gives CDR1 MNHNY, CDR2 SVGAGI (reference sequence). This CDR3 has 16 amino acids. CDR3 in amino acids: CASSYSGSGGLYEQYF. DNA of the CDR3: TGTGCCAGCAGTTACTCAGGCTCGGGGGGGCTTTACGAGCAGTACTTC.

V is TRBV25-1 and J is TRBJ2-1; TRBD1 matches 7 bases. The CDR3 totals 15 residues. Looked up from germline, CDR1 is MGHDK and CDR2 is SYGVNS. V shed 6 bases, J shed 5 bases, and the junction held 10 bases outside the gene matches. CDR3 sequence: CASSKEGTANNEQFF. The CDR3 DNA is TGTGCCAGCAGCAAAGAGGGGACAGCGAACAATGAGCAGTTCTTC.

The chain employs TRBV28 and TRBJ1-6, with D tentatively TRBD1 (6 bases). The germline V gene encodes CDR1 MDHEN and CDR2 SYDVKM. The V end was cut by 1 base, the J end by 13 bases, with 14 bases between. The CDR3 length is 14 residues. CDR3 loop: CASSLYPTQGPLHF. For the CDR3, the DNA is TGTGCCAGCAGTTTATACCCCACCCAGGGGCCCCTCCACTTT.

The V and J genes are TRBV6-5 and TRBJ1-1; perhaps TRBD1 as D (6 bases). V was shortened by 5 bases and J by 2 bases, with 15 bases between the two germline ends. The germline V gene has CDR1 MNHEY and CDR2 SVGAGI. The CDR3 covers 15 residues. CDR3 DNA: TGTGCCAGCAGTACGGGACATCTATCTAACACTGAAGCTTTCTTT. Its protein is CASSTGHLSNTEAFF.

This clone was observed a handful of times. The chain is built from TRBV11-3 and TRBJ2-1; weak D call: TRBD2 (6 bases). V was trimmed by 5 bases and J by 4 bases, leaving 18 bases between them. CDR3 size: 16 residues. Germline CDR1 reads SGHNT; CDR2 reads YENEEA. CDR3 residues: CASSKAQASDYNEQFF. The CDR3 bases are TGTGCCAGCAGCAAAGCCCAGGCTAGCGATTACAATGAGCAGTTCTTC.

This clone was recorded a few times. This chain connects TRBV5-4 to TRBJ2-2; 7 nucleotides line up with TRBD1. CDR3 length: 15 amino acids. The germline CDR1 and CDR2 sequences are SGHNT and YYREEE (reference sequence). V gave up 3 bases and J gave up 6 bases; unmatched junction bases: 8. In DNA, the CDR3 is TGTGCCAGCAGCTCGACAGGGTTTGTGGCCGGGGAGCTGTTTTTT. Amino acids: CASSSTGFVAGELFF. Together with reference TRBV5-4 and TRBJ2-2, the CDR3 gives the full variable domain: ETGVTQSPTHLIKTRGQQVTLRCSSQSGHNTVSWYQQALGQGPQFIFQYYREEENGRGNFPPRFSGLQFPNYSSELNVNALELDDSALYLCASSSTGFVAGELFFGEGSRLTVL.

V gene TRBV23-1 combines with J gene TRBJ1-2; D unresolved. Being an ORF, TRBV23-1 has a function that is uncertain. V was pared by 0 bases and J by 3 bases, with 8 bases between. The CDR3 runs 14 residues. The CDR3 nucleotides are TGCGCCAGCAGTCAATCGAACAGAGACTATGGCTACACCTTC. Its translation is CASSQSNRDYGYTF.

The chain couples TRBV5-6 to TRBJ2-3; 8 positions agree with TRBD2. V lost 2 bases and J lost 6; bases outside the gene matches: 8. The CDR3 loop spans 15 amino acids. CDR1 is SGHDT, CDR2 YYEEEE, per germline. Written as DNA, the CDR3 is TGTGCCAGCAGCTTTCCGGGACTAGAGCCGGATACGCAGTATTTT. It codes for CASSFPGLEPDTQYF.

CDR3 protein: CASSSAGVNYGYTF. The CDR3 DNA sequence: TGTGCCAGCAGTTCAGCGGGGGTGAACTATGGCTACACCTTC. The chain is built from TRBV28 and TRBJ1-2, with D possibly TRBD1 on 5 matching bases. V dropped 4 bases and J dropped 2 bases, with 11 bases sitting between them. Looked up from germline, CDR1 is MDHEN and CDR2 is SYDVKM. The CDR3 covers 14 residues.

V usage is TRBV5-4 and J usage is TRBJ1-2; unclear D gene. The CDR3 extends over 13 amino acids. V was trimmed by 0 bases and J by 1 base, leaving 4 bases between them. Germline CDR1 SGHNT, CDR2 YYREEE (reference sequence). The CDR3 protein is CASSLVSNYGYTF. The CDR3 region has the DNA TGTGCCAGCAGCTTGGTTAGTAACTATGGCTACACCTTC.

This clone was found once. The rearrangement links TRBV10-3 to TRBJ2-1; TRBD2 matches at 9 bases. Germline lookup yields CDR1 ENHRY and CDR2 SYGVKD. Germline trimming cut 4 bases from V and 8 bases from J; bases unmatched to any gene: 6. The CDR3 loop spans 14 amino acids. The CDR3 loop is CAISGRAGGDEQFF. Written as DNA, the CDR3 is TGTGCCATCAGTGGTCGAGCGGGGGGCGATGAGCAGTTCTTC.

The J gene is TRBJ2-3, the V gene TRBV5-1; 12 bases map to TRBD2. Germline CDR1 reads SGHRS; CDR2 reads YFSETQ. The CDR3 length is 16 residues. J lost 4 bases, V lost 1 base, and 4 bases had no gene match. DNA of the CDR3: TGCGCCAGCAGCTTGACTAGCGGGGGGTATGCAGATACGCAGTATTTT. It specifies CASSLTSGGYADTQYF.

The chain links TRBV6-6 to TRBJ2-5; D not resolved. Deletions cut 4 bases from V and 2 bases from J, with 5 bases between. Germline values: CDR1 MNHNY, CDR2 SVGAGI (reference sequence). The CDR3 extends over 12 amino acids. CDR3 nucleotides: TGTGCCAGCAGTTGGAGTCAAGAGACCCAGTACTTC. This gives the protein CASSWSQETQYF.

This rearrangement joins TRBV15 to TRBJ2-3; a weak D match, TRBD2 (6 bases). CDR1 is LNHNV and CDR2 is YYDKDF in the germline V gene (reference sequence). The V and J ends lost 6 bases and 2 bases respectively, with 9 bases between them. CDR3 length: 13 residues. The CDR3, as DNA: TGTGCCACCAGGCGGGGCCTCACAGATACGCAGTATTTT. Its protein product is CATRRGLTDTQYF.

This clone appeared once. This chain connects TRBV13 to TRBJ1-1, with a possible D match to TRBD1 (6 bases). Between the trimmed V and J ends, which lost 2 bases and 1 base, there was a span of 11 bases. The CDR3 length is 15 residues. Germline V gene sequence: CDR1 PRHDT, CDR2 FYEKMQ (reference sequence). The CDR3 DNA follows: TGTGCCAGCAGCTTACGGGGGGCGGGGAACACTGAAGCTTTCTTT. Its translation: CASSLRGAGNTEAFF.

This clone appeared a few times. The chain joins TRBV7-2 to TRBJ2-3; 7 bases align to TRBD2. The CDR3 is made up of 16 amino acids. V dropped 3 bases and J dropped 0; count of bases not matched to a gene: 6. Looked up from germline, CDR1 is SGHTA and CDR2 is FQGNSA. The CDR3 DNA is TGTGCCAGCAGCTTGTATCTAGCGGTAAGCACAGATACGCAGTATTTT. It translates to CASSLYLAVSTDTQYF.

This clone came up a few times. V usage is TRBV14 and J usage is TRBJ2-3, with TRBD1 matching 7 bases. The CDR3 spans 16 residues. The junction had 7 bases not matched to a gene; V was cut back by 0 bases and J by 4 bases. Germline V gives CDR1 SGHDN, CDR2 FVKESK. The CDR3 DNA is TGTGCCAGCAGCCAAGATAGGGGGACAGATTCAGATACGCAGTATTTT. Its translation: CASSQDRGTDSDTQYF.

For the CDR3, the DNA is TGTGCCAGCAGCTTAGTCCGAGGACTAGCCCAAGAGACCCAGTACTTC. It yields the protein CASSLVRGLAQETQYF. J is TRBJ2-5 and V is TRBV7-9; 8 nucleotides align to TRBD2. The CDR3 sequence is 16 residues long. The junction had 5 bases not matched to a gene; V was cut back by 1 base and J by 1 base. Germline V gene data show CDR1 as SEHNR and CDR2 as FQNEAQ (reference sequence). Complete variable domain (other parts from reference TRBV7-9 and TRBJ2-5): DTGVSQNPRHKITKRGQNVTFRCDPISEHNRLYWYRQTLGQGPEFLTYFQNEAQLEKSRLLSDRFSAERPKGSFSTLEIQRTEQGDSAMYLCASSLVRGLAQETQYFGPGTRLLVL.

V and J are TRBV7-6 and TRBJ1-1; the D gene is possibly TRBD1 (5 bases). The CDR3 loop spans 15 amino acids. Trimming cost V 1 base and J 1 base, with 10 bases left between them. Germline V CDR1 and CDR2: SGHVS, FNYEAQ. The DNA of the CDR3 is TGTGCCAGCAGCTTAGGTGCGGGGCCGAACACTGAAGCTTTCTTT. Translation gives CASSLGAGPNTEAFF.

This clone turned up a few times. The genes are TRBV7-6 and TRBJ2-1, with 8 bases that match TRBD2. This CDR3 is built from 16 residues. J gave up 7 bases and V 5 bases, and 13 bases lay outside the gene matches. From germline, CDR1 is SGHVS and CDR2 FNYEAQ. The CDR3 sequence: CASSGKAGGTGNEQFF. As DNA, the CDR3 is TGTGCCAGCAGCGGAAAGGCGGGGGGCACGGGGAATGAGCAGTTCTTC.